Detailed here is one T cell receptor beta chain. Its specificity is unknown. This sample stems from a study of cytomegalovirus exposure and HLA in healthy donors. Study conclusions and caveats: Cytomegalovirus status, reportedly, was diagnosed with high specificity and sensitivity by the classifier. Cytomegalovirus-associated TCR beta chains were listed, numbering 150 to 200.

The method was immunoSEQ multiplex PCR; TCRdb's version includes in-frame clones alone and lacks a portion of them. The sample has roughly 120,000 clones; approximately 89% are singletons. These donors were members of the 120-subject validation cohort, a group separate from the approximately 670-subject first cohort. Source material: PBMCs. The TCR comes from a woman aged 18-29 years in good health and CMV-seronegative.

CDR3 residues: CASSTSGRGADTQYF. CDR3 in DNA: TGTGCCAGCAGTACTAGCGGGAGGGGTGCAGATACGCAGTATTTT. V is TRBV28 and J is TRBJ2-3; 13 bases agree with TRBD2. The CDR3 extends over 15 amino acids. Germline values: CDR1 MDHEN, CDR2 SYDVKM. V lost 5 bases to trimming and J lost 4 bases; unmatched junction nucleotides: 3.